These 31 T cell receptor beta chains share one sample of origin, sequenced in a study of tissue T cells after allogeneic stem cell transplantation. Only in-frame clones appear in the TCRdb table, and some are missing; sequencing was by immunoSEQ multiplex PCR. The sample lists several thousand clones, 56% seen once, with around a fifth in the top ten. The source material was tissue from the jejunum, sampled at autopsy. These receptor sequences come from a female donor over 55 with lung cancer.

The table lists this clone with a count of one. The genes are TRBV11-3 and TRBJ2-1; D gene ambiguous. This CDR3 is 15 amino acids long. CDR1 and CDR2 (germline): SGHNT, YENEEA. V was shortened by 5 bases and J by 6 bases, with 17 bases between the two germline ends. The CDR3 reads CASSQKPLPGNEQFF. The CDR3 coding sequence is TGTGCCAGCAGCCAAAAACCCTTACCGGGCAATGAGCAGTTCTTC.

This clone was seen a handful of times. V usage is TRBV7-8 and J usage is TRBJ1-3, with D unclear. V was clipped by 6 bases and J by 7 bases, with 16 bases between them. Per the germline V gene, CDR1 is SGHVS and CDR2 is FQNEAQ. CDR3 length equals 14 residues. CDR3 region: CASSSNIMGNTIYF. The CDR3 region has the DNA TGTGCCAGCAGTTCAAACATTATGGGGAACACCATATATTTT. Looking up the rest from reference TRBV7-8 and TRBJ1-3 gives the full variable domain: GAGVSQSPRYKVAKRGQDVALRCDPISGHVSLFWYQQALGQGPEFLTYFQNEAQLDKSGLPSDRFFAERPEGSVSTLKIQRTQQEDSAVYLCASSSNIMGNTIYFGEGSWLTVV.

J is TRBJ1-1 and V is TRBV11-2; D uncertain. Trimming removed 3 bases from V and 3 bases from J, with 8 bases in between. Germline CDR1 reads SGHAT; CDR2 reads FQNNGV. This CDR3 is built from 13 residues. CDR3 coding DNA: TGTGCCAGCAGCTTTTTGGAACACACTGAAGCTTTCTTT. This gives the protein CASSFLEHTEAFF.

The chain links TRBV6-5 to TRBJ2-1; D perhaps matches TRBD1 (5 bases). CDR1 and CDR2 (germline): MNHEY, SVGAGI. The V end lost 6 bases, the J end lost 7 bases, and 13 bases lay between the germline ends. The CDR3 loop spans 13 amino acids. CDR3 residues: CASSHDRGNEQFF. For the CDR3, the DNA is TGTGCCAGCAGCCACGATAGGGGAAATGAGCAGTTCTTC.

For this clone: Since a much larger clone is just one base distant, this may be a read error. Other DNA sequences from this sample encode an identical CDR3 as well. The chain is built from TRBV5-1 and TRBJ1-1; 9 positions agree with TRBD1. This CDR3 region has 15 residues. Germline V gene lookup returns CDR1 SGHRS and CDR2 YFSETQ. CDR3 amino acids: CASSSGTGMNTEAFF. The DNA of the CDR3 is TGCGCTAGCAGTTCCGGGACAGGGATGAACACTGAAGCTTTCTTT.

This clone has only a few counts. This rearrangement joins TRBV6-5 to TRBJ1-1; D may be TRBD1 (6 bases). Germline assignment: CDR1 MNHEY and CDR2 SVGAGI. V lost 6 bases to trimming and J lost 0 bases, with 14 bases between them. This CDR3 has 15 amino acids. The CDR3 region has the DNA TGTGCCAGCAGATTGACAGGCCCCCTGAACACTGAAGCTTTCTTT. Protein product: CASRLTGPLNTEAFF.

This clone was detected a few times. The CDR3 nucleotides are TGTGCCTGGAGTGGGGGGGTCTCTGGGGCCAACGTCCTGACTTTC. Protein: CAWSGGVSGANVLTF. This chain links TRBV30 with TRBJ2-6; maybe TRBD2 (6 bases). Germline CDR1 GTSNPN, CDR2 SVGIG (reference sequence). The CDR3 runs to 15 residues. V lost 1 base, J lost 0 bases, and 7 bases lay in between.

The chain recombines TRBV14 with TRBJ2-1; TRBD2 agrees at 10 bases. J lost 6 bases, V lost 3 bases, and 5 bases had no gene match. The CDR3 covers 15 residues. CDR1 and CDR2 from the germline V gene are SGHDN and FVKESK. The CDR3 bases are TGTGCCAGCAGCCAGTTCACTAGCGGGACCAATGAGCAGTTCTTC. This translates into CASSQFTSGTNEQFF.

The V call is TRBV6-1, the J call TRBJ1-5; perhaps TRBD1 as D (5 bases). There are 15 residues in the CDR3. CDR1 and CDR2 from the germline V gene are MNHNS and SASEGT. With 1 base removed from V and 1 base from J, the gap between germline ends came to 8 bases. CDR3: CASSEEGLSNQPQHF. The CDR3 DNA reads as TGTGCCAGCAGTGAAGAGGGACTGAGCAATCAGCCCCAGCATTTT.

The chain employs TRBV2 and TRBJ2-7, with unresolved D. The CDR3 covers 14 residues. V was shortened by 6 bases and J by 2 bases, with 14 bases between the two germline ends. The germline gives CDR1 SNHLY, CDR2 FYNNEI. The CDR3 loop reads CASRGQAGAYEQYF. The DNA of the CDR3 is TGTGCCAGCAGGGGTCAGGCAGGCGCCTACGAGCAGTACTTC.

The J gene is TRBJ2-2, the V gene TRBV7-3; tentative D call: TRBD1 (5 bases). CDR3 size: 17 residues. Per germline, CDR1 SGHTA and CDR2 FQGTGA. Between the trimmed V and J ends, which lost 1 base and 6 bases, there was a span of 18 bases. CDR3 nucleotide sequence: TGTGCCAGCAGCTTAAACCGCGCTGGGAAGGGGCCCGGGGAGCTGTTTTTT. Protein: CASSLNRAGKGPGELFF.

This rearrangement joins TRBV6-2 or TRBV6-3 to TRBJ2-1; 9 bases are a match to TRBD2. Per the germline V gene, CDR1 is MNHEY and CDR2 is SVGEGT. This CDR3 has 17 amino acids. With V trimmed by 6 bases and J by 0 bases, 9 bases remained unmatched. In DNA, the CDR3 is TGTGCCAGCAGCAAGCCTCGAGCGGGGGGCTCCTACAATGAGCAGTTCTTC. Protein product: CASSKPRAGGSYNEQFF.

V gene TRBV30 combines with J gene TRBJ2-1; TRBD1 matches 8 bases. CDR1 and CDR2 (germline): GTSNPN, SVGIG (reference sequence). This CDR3 comprises 15 residues. V shed 3 bases and J 5 bases; nucleotides not matched to a gene: 9. In DNA, the CDR3 is TGTGCCTGGAGCGAGACAGGGGCAGGGGACAATGAGCAGTTCTTC. The encoded protein is CAWSETGAGDNEQFF.

The J gene is TRBJ1-4, the V gene TRBV3-1 (or the pseudogene TRBV3-2); D is possibly TRBD1 (5 bases). The V end lost 2 bases, the J end lost 8 bases, and 9 bases lay between the germline ends. The CDR3 sequence is 13 residues long. Germline assignment: CDR1 LGHDT and CDR2 YNNKEL (reference sequence). In DNA form, the CDR3 reads TGTGCCAGCAGCCAACTCGGGGCGGAAAAACTGTTTTTT. Encoded protein: CASSQLGAEKLFF.

This clone was counted a few times. This rearrangement joins TRBV20-1 to TRBJ2-7; D might be TRBD2 (6 bases). The V and J ends lost 3 bases and 1 base respectively, with 16 bases between them. The CDR3 length is 15 residues. The germline V gene encodes CDR1 DFQATT and CDR2 SNEGSKA (reference sequence). CDR3 sequence: CSASATQGGSYEQYF. The CDR3, as DNA: TGCAGTGCTAGTGCAACGCAGGGAGGATCCTACGAGCAGTACTTC.

V and J are TRBV6-6 and TRBJ2-3; 8 bases are shared with TRBD2. The trim removed 6 bases at V and 2 bases at J, leaving 22 bases unmatched. The CDR3 totals 20 residues. Germline CDR1 MNHNY, CDR2 SVGAGI (reference sequence). The CDR3 sequence is CASSTSGGKVTSGDTDTQYF. The CDR3 DNA reads as TGTGCCAGCAGCACGAGTGGGGGGAAAGTCACTAGCGGAGACACAGATACGCAGTATTTT.

The gene calls are TRBV7-2 and TRBJ2-1, with 7 positions matching TRBD2. The CDR3 spans 15 residues. V shed 0 bases, J shed 9 bases, and the junction held 8 bases outside the gene matches. Germline lookup yields CDR1 SGHTA and CDR2 FQGNSA. Here the CDR3 reads CASSLALMPSGEQFF. In nucleotides, the CDR3 is TGTGCCAGCAGCTTAGCGCTCATGCCTAGCGGTGAGCAGTTCTTC.

This clone has a handful of counts. This chain uses TRBV11-3 with TRBJ2-3; D remains ambiguous. The CDR3 runs 13 residues. From germline, CDR1 is SGHNT and CDR2 YENEEA. Trimming shortened V by 5 bases and J by 4 bases, and 10 bases separated the two germline ends. The CDR3 loop reads CASSLMRADTQYF. DNA of the CDR3: TGTGCCAGCAGCCTGATGCGCGCAGATACGCAGTATTTT.

The chain uses TRBV11-2 and TRBJ1-1, with unresolved D. V shed 6 bases and J shed 1 base, with 3 bases lying between them. The CDR3 runs to 11 residues. Germline V CDR1 and CDR2: SGHAT, FQNNGV. The CDR3 bases are TGTGCCAGCAGTTCGAACACTGAAGCTTTCTTT. It codes for CASSSNTEAFF.

The chain has TRBV7-2 and TRBJ2-7; 7 nucleotides agree with TRBD1. The CDR3 sequence is 15 residues long. Germline V gives CDR1 SGHTA, CDR2 FQGNSA. Trimming removed 2 bases from V and 5 bases from J; junction bases left unmatched: 9. The CDR3 DNA reads as TGTGCCAGCAGCTTAAGGACAGGAAGTGGACACGAGCAGTACTTC. Amino acids: CASSLRTGSGHEQYF.

This clone has only one observation. The chain uses TRBV10-3 and TRBJ2-2; D not resolved. Trimming removed 1 base from V and 7 bases from J, with 7 bases in between. Germline V CDR1 and CDR2: ENHRY, SYGVKD. The CDR3 runs 13 residues. The CDR3 reads CAISELEHGELFF. The CDR3 coding sequence is TGTGCCATCAGTGAGTTAGAACACGGGGAGCTGTTTTTT.

The chain uses TRBV3-1 (or the pseudogene TRBV3-2) and TRBJ2-3; D not certain. Germline V lookup: CDR1 LGHDT, CDR2 YNNKEL (reference sequence). V was clipped by 4 bases and J by 4 bases, with 3 bases between them. The CDR3 runs to 11 residues. In DNA, the CDR3 is TGTGCCAGCAGCCGGGCAGATACGCAGTATTTT. Translating it yields CASSRADTQYF.

This clone was picked up one time. The chain uses TRBV7-9 and TRBJ2-6; D unclear. The CDR3 is 15 residues long. The germline V and J ends were trimmed by 2 bases and 4 bases, with 9 bases remaining between them. Germline CDR1 and CDR2: SEHNR and FQNEAQ (reference sequence). As DNA, the CDR3 is TGTGCCAGCAGCTTAAGTGGCTCGGGGGCCAACGTCCTGACTTTC. Protein: CASSLSGSGANVLTF.

V and J are TRBV9 and TRBJ1-1; tentatively, D is TRBD1 (6 bases). The CDR3 has 16 amino acids. Trimming cost V 3 bases and J 1 base, with 16 bases left between them. Germline CDR1 is SGDLS and CDR2 is YYNGEE. DNA of the CDR3: TGTGCCAGCAGCGCCATAACAGGGAATTGGAACACTGAAGCTTTCTTT. As protein: CASSAITGNWNTEAFF.

This clone has more than one count but fewer than ten. This chain connects TRBV3-1 (or the pseudogene TRBV3-2) to TRBJ2-3; TRBD1 matches at 7 bases. V shed 4 bases and J 3 bases; nucleotides not matched to a gene: 4. Germline CDR1 and CDR2: LGHDT and YNNKEL (reference sequence). The length of the CDR3 is 14 residues. The CDR3 coding sequence is TGTGCCAGCAGCCCCCAGACAGGGACAGATACGCAGTATTTT. It codes for CASSPQTGTDTQYF.

V and J are TRBV19 and TRBJ1-1; the D gene is possibly TRBD1 (5 bases). V was cut by 7 bases and J by 2 bases, with 17 bases left in between. Per germline, CDR1 LNHDA and CDR2 SQIVND (reference sequence). The CDR3 runs to 15 residues. CDR3 sequence reads: CASMEGGAPNTEAFF. In DNA form, the CDR3 reads TGTGCCAGTATGGAAGGAGGGGCCCCAAACACTGAAGCTTTCTTT.

The chain couples TRBV27 to TRBJ2-2, with 11 bases fitting TRBD2. The CDR3 extends over 19 amino acids. J lost 7 bases, V lost 6 bases, and 19 bases had no gene match. Per the germline V gene, CDR1 is MNHEY and CDR2 is SMNVEV (reference sequence). The CDR3 nucleotides read TGTGCCAGCAGCTCCGTTGTTAGCGGGAGGGCCGAGGGGAACGGGGAGCTGTTTTTT. This gives the protein CASSSVVSGRAEGNGELFF.

V usage is TRBV30 and J usage is TRBJ1-3; D may be TRBD1 (5 bases). Trimming removed 5 bases from V and 3 bases from J, with 8 bases in between. CDR1 and CDR2 from the germline V gene are GTSNPN and SVGIG (reference sequence). The CDR3 is made up of 12 amino acids. Written as DNA, the CDR3 is TGTGCCTGGGGACACTTTGGAAACACCATATATTTT. Protein: CAWGHFGNTIYF.

The genes are TRBV7-9 and TRBJ1-2; TRBD1 might be the D (6 bases). The CDR3 is 14 residues long. Germline CDR1 reads SEHNR; CDR2 reads FQNEAQ (reference sequence). V lost 3 bases to trimming and J lost 3 bases, with 11 bases between them. This CDR3 reads CASSFGGLDYGYTF. CDR3 bases: TGTGCCAGCAGCTTCGGGGGGCTGGACTATGGCTACACCTTC.

The chain carries TRBV18 and TRBJ1-3; D not certain. The germline V gene encodes CDR1 KGHSH and CDR2 LQKENI. This CDR3 spans 14 amino acids. V was shortened by 2 bases and J by 0 bases, with 5 bases between the two germline ends. The CDR3 loop is CASSPDVSGNTIYF. The CDR3 nucleotides are TGTGCCAGCTCACCAGATGTCTCTGGAAACACCATATATTTT. The full variable domain, rest sourced from reference TRBV18 and TRBJ1-3, is NAGVMQNPRHLVRRRGQEARLRCSPMKGHSHVYWYRQLPEEGLKFMVYLQKENIIDESGMPKERFSAEFPKEGPSILRIQQVVRGDSAAYFCASSPDVSGNTIYFGEGSWLTVV.

The chain employs TRBV27 and TRBJ2-7; D not resolved. CDR3 size: 13 residues. Germline V gives CDR1 MNHEY, CDR2 SMNVEV (reference sequence). The V and J ends lost 3 bases and 3 bases respectively, with 9 bases between them. CDR3 DNA sequence: TGTGCCAGCAGTTTTTCAGCTAGCTACGAGCAGTACTTC. Translated: CASSFSASYEQYF.